Below, 29 T cell receptor beta chains from the same sample are listed, as sequenced in a study of blood T cell repertoires in COVID-19. The table came from immunoSEQ multiplex PCR; TCRdb's copy has only in-frame clones and leaves some out. Of some 240,000 clones listed, approximately 90% were seen once; the top ten hold around 0.85%. Sequenced input: peripheral blood. The receptor source for this set is a man aged 55 to 70 with COVID-19, enrolled during active disease.

The genes are TRBV11-2 and TRBJ2-7; TRBD2 aligns across 14 bases. Germline CDR1 SGHAT, CDR2 FQNNGV. The CDR3 covers 14 residues. With 4 bases clipped from V and 12 bases from J, the junction kept 8 bases outside the gene matches. DNA for the CDR3: TGTGCCAGCAGCTCTTCGGGACTAGCGGGAGAAAGGTACTTC. It translates to CASSSSGLAGERYF.

The genes are TRBV6-5 and TRBJ1-5, with unresolved D. The germline V gene has CDR1 MNHEY and CDR2 SVGAGI. The CDR3 loop spans 13 amino acids. V dropped 0 bases and J dropped 4 bases, with 4 bases sitting between them. The CDR3 reads CASSYSQNQPQHF. The CDR3 DNA follows: TGTGCCAGCAGTTACTCCCAGAATCAGCCCCAGCATTTT.

This clone showed up just once. The chain couples TRBV3-1 (or the pseudogene TRBV3-2) to TRBJ2-1; 9 bases line up with TRBD2. The CDR3 sequence is 16 residues long. CDR1 is LGHDT, CDR2 YNNKEL, per germline (reference sequence). Unmatched junction bases numbered 4, after V lost 4 bases and J lost 0 bases. Here the CDR3 reads CASSRSSGGSYNEQFF. The CDR3 nucleotides are TGTGCCAGCAGCCGGAGTAGCGGGGGCTCCTACAATGAGCAGTTCTTC.

V gene TRBV15 combines with J gene TRBJ1-2, with TRBD1 matching over 8 bases. J was trimmed by 8 bases and V by 3 bases; bases with no gene match: 20. Per the germline V gene, CDR1 is LNHNV and CDR2 is YYDKDF (reference sequence). The CDR3 loop spans 18 amino acids. This CDR3 is CATSRGSGQGAVRGGYTF. Here the CDR3 DNA reads TGTGCCACCAGCAGGGGATCGGGGCAGGGGGCTGTCCGCGGCGGCTACACCTTC.

CDR3 sequence reads: CASSSGGVGNEQFF. DNA for the CDR3: TGTGCCAGCAGCTCGGGGGGGGTCGGCAATGAGCAGTTCTTC. The gene calls are TRBV5-4 and TRBJ2-1; 8 bases agree with TRBD2. V shed 3 bases and J 6 bases; nucleotides not matched to a gene: 5. This CDR3 has 14 residues. The germline CDR1 and CDR2 sequences are SGHNT and YYREEE (reference sequence).

The V call is TRBV10-3, the J call TRBJ1-3; D remains unclear. CDR1 ENHRY and CDR2 SYGVKD come from the germline V gene. The V end was cut by 9 bases, the J end by 0 bases, with 9 bases between. CDR3 length equals 13 residues. The CDR3 nucleotides are TGTGCCATTACCGGGTCCTCTGGAAACACCATATATTTT. It codes for CAITGSSGNTIYF.

The V gene is TRBV5-4, the J gene TRBJ2-7; a possible D gene is TRBD1 (5 bases). Per germline, CDR1 SGHNT and CDR2 YYREEE (reference sequence). V was shortened by 0 bases and J by 2 bases, with 6 bases between the two germline ends. The CDR3 is 13 amino acids. The CDR3 here is CASSLAGPYEQYF. CDR3 DNA sequence: TGTGCCAGCAGCTTGGCAGGGCCCTACGAGCAGTACTTC.

The chain combines TRBV3-1 (or the pseudogene TRBV3-2) with TRBJ1-4; 11 bases line up with TRBD1. The germline gives CDR1 LGHDT, CDR2 YNNKEL (reference sequence). Losses at the gene ends were 2 bases for V and 5 bases for J; bases not matched to a gene: 19. The CDR3 contains 21 residues. The CDR3 sequence: CASSQLDRGRFQGPPNEKLFF. The CDR3 DNA sequence: TGTGCCAGCAGCCAACTGGACAGGGGGCGATTTCAAGGCCCACCGAATGAAAAACTGTTTTTT.

This sequence joins TRBV27 and TRBJ2-4, with D possibly matching TRBD2 (6 bases). The CDR3 runs 13 residues. V lost 4 bases and J 12 bases, leaving 16 bases between the germline ends. Germline CDR1 is MNHEY and CDR2 is SMNVEV (reference sequence). CDR3 DNA sequence: TGTGCCAGCAGTTATCGGTCGCGGGATTCTCAGTACTTC. This codes for CASSYRSRDSQYF.

The chain carries TRBV19 and TRBJ1-3; D possibly corresponds to TRBD1 (6 bases). Germline loops: CDR1 LNHDA, CDR2 SQIVND (reference sequence). The V end was cut by 3 bases, the J end by 2 bases, with 11 bases between. This CDR3 has 15 residues. CDR3 bases: TGTGCCAGTAGTATCAGGGCAGGGGCTGGAAACACCATATATTTT. The encoded protein is CASSIRAGAGNTIYF.

This clone was recorded once. The rearrangement joins TRBV4-3 to TRBJ1-1, with D possibly TRBD1 on 5 matching bases. The CDR3 runs 16 residues. V was trimmed by 0 bases and J by 3 bases, leaving 14 bases between them. Germline assignment: CDR1 LGHNA and CDR2 YSLEER. The DNA of the CDR3 is TGCGCCAGCAGCCAAGACGGGGGGGGTGAGGACACTGAAGCTTTCTTT. This gives the protein CASSQDGGGEDTEAFF.

The chain carries TRBV7-8 and TRBJ2-3, with 9 positions matching TRBD2. With 4 bases clipped from V and 2 bases from J, the junction kept 4 bases outside the gene matches. From germline, CDR1 is SGHVS and CDR2 FQNEAQ. The CDR3 is 15 residues long. CDR3 in DNA: TGTGCCAGCAGCTGGGCTAGCGGGACCACAGATACGCAGTATTTT. This translates into CASSWASGTTDTQYF.

The V gene is TRBV29-1, the J gene TRBJ2-4, with D tentatively TRBD1 (6 bases). The CDR3 spans 14 residues. Trimming removed 7 bases at V and 0 bases at J, with 13 bases between. Germline V gene lookup returns CDR1 SQVTM and CDR2 ANQGSEA. The CDR3 sequence is CSARDTLAKNIQYF. CDR3 sequence (DNA): TGCAGCGCCCGGGACACACTAGCCAAAAACATTCAGTACTTC.

V is TRBV19 and J is TRBJ2-1; 14 bases agree with TRBD2. Per germline, CDR1 LNHDA and CDR2 SQIVND (reference sequence). This CDR3 contains 12 residues. Germline trimming cut 10 bases from V and 11 bases from J; bases unmatched to any gene: 4. The CDR3, as DNA: TGTGCCACTAGGACTAGCGGGAGGAAGCAGTTCTTC. It translates to CATRTSGRKQFF. The variable domain in full, completed from reference TRBV19 and TRBJ2-1, reads DGGITQSPKYLFRKEGQNVTLSCEQNLNHDAMYWYRQDPGQGLRLIYYSQIVNDFQKGDIAEGYSVSREKKESFPLTVTSAQKNPTAFYLCATRTSGRKQFFGPGTRLTVL.

The sample holds one count of this clone. The chain employs TRBV12-2 and TRBJ1-1; TRBD1 is the table's D call and was not checked against the DNA. TRBV12-2 is an annotated pseudogene. The CDR3 contains 16 residues. The CDR3 loop reads CASRLDSGQNYTEAFF. DNA for the CDR3: TGTGCAAGTCGCTTAGACAGTGGACAGAATTACACTGAAGCTTTCTTT.

This chain links TRBV30 with TRBJ2-1, with TRBD1 as a possible D gene (6 bases). The CDR3 extends over 14 amino acids. CDR1 is GTSNPN and CDR2 is SVGIG in the germline V gene (reference sequence). Trimming stripped 0 bases from V and 5 bases from J, with 11 bases between. The DNA for the CDR3 is TGTGCCTGGAGTGTACAACAGGGCCACAATGAGCAGTTCTTC. Its protein is CAWSVQQGHNEQFF.

The chain carries TRBV28 and TRBJ2-2, with D possibly matching TRBD2 (5 bases). Germline V gene sequence: CDR1 MDHEN, CDR2 SYDVKM. V lost 2 bases and J 4 bases, leaving 14 bases between the germline ends. The CDR3 covers 16 residues. CDR3 bases: TGTGCCAGCAGTTTACCCACAACTAGTTCCACCGGGGAGCTGTTTTTT. It yields the protein CASSLPTTSSTGELFF.

The chain employs TRBV19 and TRBJ2-7, with 9 bases fitting TRBD1. The CDR3 is 14 amino acids. Trimming took 4 bases from V and 3 from J; bases not matched to a gene: 4. The germline CDR1 and CDR2 sequences are LNHDA and SQIVND (reference sequence). CDR3 amino acids: CASSTGTGLYEQYF. The CDR3 region has the DNA TGTGCCAGTAGTACCGGGACAGGGCTCTACGAGCAGTACTTC. Combining the CDR3 with reference TRBV19 and TRBJ2-7 gives the whole variable domain DGGITQSPKYLFRKEGQNVTLSCEQNLNHDAMYWYRQDPGQGLRLIYYSQIVNDFQKGDIAEGYSVSREKKESFPLTVTSAQKNPTAFYLCASSTGTGLYEQYFGPGTRLTVT.

The chain uses TRBV28 and TRBJ1-2, with 10 bases aligning to TRBD1. The CDR3 sequence is 14 residues long. The germline V gene has CDR1 MDHEN and CDR2 SYDVKM. With V trimmed by 5 bases and J by 7 bases, 7 bases remained unmatched. CDR3 coding DNA: TGTGCCAGCAGTCAGCGACAGGGGGCCGCTGGCTACACCTTC. Translated: CASSQRQGAAGYTF.

The chain carries TRBV30 and TRBJ2-7; D might be TRBD2 (6 bases). Germline V CDR1 and CDR2: GTSNPN, SVGIG (reference sequence). The V gene lost 4 bases and the J gene lost 2 bases, with 18 bases spanning the gap. This CDR3 spans 15 amino acids. The CDR3 sequence: CAWNLDYSATYEQYF. In DNA, the CDR3 is TGTGCCTGGAATTTGGACTATTCAGCAACCTACGAGCAGTACTTC.

The chain uses TRBV9 and TRBJ1-6; TRBD1 aligns across 7 bases. The J segment lost 3 bases and the V segment lost 3 bases, leaving 3 bases of the junction unmatched. The length of the CDR3 is 15 residues. Germline V gene lookup returns CDR1 SGDLS and CDR2 YYNGEE. In DNA form, the CDR3 reads TGTGCCAGCAGCGGGGGGGACAGCTATAATTCACCCCTCCACTTT. Its translation is CASSGGDSYNSPLHF.

The J gene is TRBJ2-3, the V gene TRBV7-9; TRBD2 agrees at 7 bases. With V trimmed by 1 base and J by 2 bases, 9 bases remained unmatched. The CDR3 is 17 amino acids. Looked up from germline, CDR1 is SEHNR and CDR2 is FQNEAQ (reference sequence). The CDR3 is CASSLGIGAGPTDTQYF. The DNA for the CDR3 is TGTGCCAGCAGCTTAGGAATAGGAGCGGGGCCCACAGATACGCAGTATTTT.

This clone has more than one count but fewer than ten. V and J are TRBV7-3 and TRBJ2-1; 9 nucleotides align to TRBD2. The ends lost 4 bases at V and 9 bases at J; junction bases unmatched: 10. Germline-derived CDR1 and CDR2 are SGHTA and FQGTGA. This CDR3 is built from 15 residues. The CDR3 DNA reads as TGTGCCAGCAGCTCTTTGCGGGGGGGCCAGGGTGAGCAGTTCTTC. Its protein product is CASSSLRGGQGEQFF.

The chain combines TRBV6-5 with TRBJ1-1, with D possibly TRBD1 on 5 matching bases. Germline assignment: CDR1 MNHEY and CDR2 SVGAGI. V was clipped by 3 bases and J by 0 bases, with 8 bases between them. CDR3 length: 14 amino acids. The CDR3 sequence: CASSYGGMNTEAFF. The DNA of the CDR3 is TGTGCCAGCAGTTATGGGGGGATGAACACTGAAGCTTTCTTT.

The chain links TRBV3-1 (or the pseudogene TRBV3-2) to TRBJ1-4; no clear D gene. The CDR3 is 13 amino acids. Germline CDR1 is LGHDT and CDR2 is YNNKEL (reference sequence). Trimming removed 5 bases at V and 5 bases at J, with 9 bases between. CDR3: CASSGGRNEKLFF. CDR3 bases: TGTGCCAGCAGCGGCGGCCGAAATGAAAAACTGTTTTTT.

V and J are TRBV24-1 and TRBJ1-1; maybe TRBD1 (5 bases). Trimming shortened V by 9 bases and J by 1 base, and 11 bases separated the two germline ends. Germline loops: CDR1 KGHDR, CDR2 SFDVKD. The CDR3 extends over 13 amino acids. CDR3 DNA sequence: TGTGCCACCGCGGCAGGGCCGAACACTGAAGCTTTCTTT. This gives the protein CATAAGPNTEAFF.

V is TRBV10-1 and J is TRBJ1-1, with D perhaps matching TRBD1 (6 bases). Germline lookup yields CDR1 WNHNN and CDR2 SYGVQD (reference sequence). The CDR3 is 14 residues long. The V gene lost 2 bases and the J gene lost 1 base, with 8 bases spanning the gap. In nucleotides, the CDR3 is TGCGCCAGCAGTGAGACAGGGACGAACACTGAAGCTTTCTTT. Its translation: CASSETGTNTEAFF.

This rearrangement joins TRBV11-2 to TRBJ2-7; D is undetermined. This CDR3 is built from 12 residues. The germline V gene encodes CDR1 SGHAT and CDR2 FQNNGV. The V end was cut by 5 bases, the J end by 6 bases, with 11 bases between. The CDR3 region is CASSPQWSEQYF. The CDR3 nucleotides are TGTGCCAGCAGCCCCCAATGGAGCGAGCAGTACTTC.

This chain connects TRBV4-3 to TRBJ2-1; 15 nucleotides match TRBD2. The germline gives CDR1 LGHNA, CDR2 YSLEER. The CDR3 totals 20 residues. The V gene end was trimmed by 0 bases and the J gene end by 4 bases; junction bases not matched to a gene: 10. CDR3 in DNA: TGCGCCAGCAGCCAAGATCCTGGGACTAGCGGGAGGTATGCGTACAATGAGCAGTTCTTC. It is translated as CASSQDPGTSGRYAYNEQFF.